A selection of T cell receptor beta chains follows, all from one sample in a study of blood T cell repertoires in COVID-19. The assay was immunoSEQ multiplex PCR, and TCRdb's table has in-frame clones only and misses some. The repertoire has some 390,000 clones, 75% to 90% of them found once; the top ten carry under 2%. Sequences were obtained from peripheral blood. Source of these receptors: a woman between 40 and 55 years old with COVID-19, enrolled during active disease. The CDR3 runs from the conserved cysteine through the conserved F or W. Each record gives: D gene, J gene, clone size, V gene, CDR3 protein, CDR3 DNA. The D gene is left open where the match is weak. Rows may omit the clone size; those that give it use once, few, many or a size class.

>TRBD1|TRBJ1-6|-|TRBV28
CASSVGQGDSPLHF
TGTGCCAGCAGTGTTGGACAGGGAGATTCACCCCTCCACTTT
>-|TRBJ1-2|-|TRBV20-1
CSAIDGYGYTF
TGCAGTGCTATAGACGGGTATGGCTACACCTTC
>-|TRBJ1-2|-|TRBV4-1
CASSHPRGWGETLNYGYTF
TGCGCCAGCAGCCACCCCAGAGGCTGGGGGGAGACCCTTAACTATGGCTACACCTTC
>TRBD2|TRBJ2-7|-|TRBV6-6
CASSSPRTSEGEQYF
TGTGCCAGCAGTTCCCCAAGAACTAGCGAGGGCGAGCAGTACTTC
>-|TRBJ2-7|-|TRBV28
CASGAYLAGLDEQYF
TGTGCCAGCGGGGCTTATCTGGCAGGGCTTGACGAGCAGTACTTC
>TRBD1|TRBJ1-3|few|TRBV11-2
CASSPDRVGNTIYF
TGTGCCAGCAGCCCCGACAGGGTGGGAAACACCATATATTTT
>TRBD1|TRBJ1-2|-|TRBV6-6
CASSNSDRGSGYTF
TGTGCCAGCAGTAACTCCGACAGGGGCAGTGGCTACACCTTC
>-|TRBJ2-1|-|TRBV19
CASSMMGGPYNEQFF
TGTGCCAGTAGTATGATGGGGGGGCCTTACAATGAGCAGTTCTTC
>TRBD2|TRBJ2-1|-|TRBV6-1
CASSELAGGVNEQFF
TGTGCCAGCAGTGAACTAGCGGGGGGTGTTAATGAGCAGTTCTTC
>TRBD1|TRBJ1-4|-|TRBV18
CASSRGTGGGEKLFF
TGTGCCAGCTCACGCGGGACAGGGGGCGGTGAAAAACTGTTTTTT
>-|TRBJ1-5|-|TRBV28
CASSLARGPNQPQHF
TGTGCCAGCAGTTTAGCCAGGGGCCCCAATCAGCCCCAGCATTTT
>-|TRBJ1-4|-|TRBV28
CASILAGAGEKLFF
TGTGCCAGCATTCTTGCTGGGGCTGGGGAAAAACTGTTTTTT
>TRBD1|TRBJ1-1|-|TRBV7-9
CASSSPDRGTNTEAFF
TGTGCCAGCAGCTCACCCGACAGGGGAACGAACACTGAAGCTTTCTTT
>-|TRBJ1-2|-|TRBV10-3
CAISPVSYGYTF
TGTGCCATCAGTCCCGTTTCTTATGGCTACACCTTC
>-|TRBJ1-6|-|TRBV3-1/TRBV3-2
CASALKNSPLHF
TGTGCCAGCGCCCTAAAAAATTCACCCCTCCACTTT
>TRBD1|TRBJ1-5|-|TRBV28
CASSLWDRVNQPQHF
TGTGCCAGCAGTTTATGGGACAGGGTCAATCAGCCCCAGCATTTT
>TRBD1|TRBJ2-1|-|TRBV5-1
CASSLAAGTGLNEQFF
TGCGCCAGCAGCCTTGCTGCCGGGACAGGGTTAAATGAGCAGTTCTTC
>TRBD2|TRBJ2-1|-|TRBV28
CASSFALAGGPQFF
TGTGCCAGCAGTTTCGCTCTAGCGGGGGGGCCTCAGTTCTTC
>TRBD1|TRBJ1-2|-|TRBV27
CASSFEPGGNGYTF
TGTGCCAGCAGTTTCGAGCCAGGGGGCAATGGCTACACCTTC
>TRBD1|TRBJ2-5|-|TRBV7-3
CASSFYGTGGSETQYF
TGTGCCAGCAGCTTTTACGGGACAGGGGGTTCAGAGACCCAGTACTTC
>-|TRBJ2-2|-|TRBV6-5
CASKDTNTGELFF
TGTGCCAGCAAAGACACCAACACCGGGGAGCTGTTTTTT
>-|TRBJ2-5|once|TRBV6-2/TRBV6-3
CASSYSRVGLQETQYF
TGTGCCAGCAGTTACTCGAGGGTAGGGCTCCAAGAGACCCAGTACTTC
>-|TRBJ2-7|-|TRBV18
CASSPFTSSYEQYF
TGTGCCAGCTCACCATTTACTAGCTCCTACGAGCAGTACTTC